The next 26 T cell receptor beta chains were all read from a single sample in a study of OX40 agonist ivuxolimab in advanced cancers. Generated by immunoSEQ multiplex PCR, the TCRdb table keeps only in-frame clones and is missing some. The sample has about 70,000 clones, 82% seen once. The sequenced sample was CD4+ or CD8+ T cells sorted from blood, obtained in a trial of the OX40 agonist ivuxolimab. These receptors all stem from an adult with an advanced solid tumor such as melanoma, head and neck, liver or kidney cancer.

This clone was seen a few times. Other DNA sequences of this sample code for an identical CDR3. This chain links TRBV7-2 with TRBJ2-2, with 7 bases that match TRBD2. Germline CDR1 SGHTA, CDR2 FQGNSA. The V gene end was trimmed by 1 base and the J gene end by 4 bases; junction bases not matched to a gene: 0. This CDR3 comprises 14 residues. The CDR3 loop is CASSLGGGTGELFF. DNA for the CDR3: TGTGCCAGCAGCTTAGGCGGGGGCACCGGGGAGCTGTTTTTT.

The J gene is TRBJ2-5, the V gene TRBV5-4, with D possibly TRBD2 on 5 matching bases. The CDR3 runs 14 residues. Germline CDR1 is SGHNT and CDR2 is YYREEE (reference sequence). Trimming left V 1 base short and J 5 bases short, with 12 bases between. CDR3 nucleotides: TGTGCCAGCAGCTTGTTTGGCGGGCGGGAGACCCAGTACTTC. Translated, it gives CASSLFGGRETQYF.

The chain is built from TRBV5-1 and TRBJ2-3; TRBD2 agrees at 10 bases. After removal of 2 bases from V and 6 bases from J, the junction contained 3 bases not matched to a gene. Germline V gene sequence: CDR1 SGHRS, CDR2 YFSETQ. This CDR3 is built from 14 residues. CDR3 sequence (DNA): TGCGCCAGCAGCTTAGCGGGAGGGCCCGATACGCAGTATTTT. It specifies CASSLAGGPDTQYF.

The CDR3 DNA reads TGTGCCAGCAGACCAACGGGACGCCATGAAGCTTTCTTT. Amino acids: CASRPTGRHEAFF. The rearrangement uses TRBV28 and TRBJ1-1; the D gene is possibly TRBD1 (5 bases). The CDR3 length is 13 residues. The ends were cut back, 6 bases at V and 7 bases at J, with 15 bases in the middle. Looked up from germline, CDR1 is MDHEN and CDR2 is SYDVKM.

This clone was seen only once. The V call is TRBV5-4, the J call TRBJ2-3; 11 bases are a match to TRBD2. The CDR3 runs 16 residues. Germline-derived CDR1 and CDR2 are SGHNT and YYREEE (reference sequence). The J segment lost 0 bases and the V segment lost 2 bases, leaving 2 bases of the junction unmatched. CDR3 in DNA: TGTGCCAGCAGCTTTGGGACTAGCGGTAGCACAGATACGCAGTATTTT. This codes for CASSFGTSGSTDTQYF.

The chain carries TRBV7-9 and TRBJ1-1; D is undetermined. The germline V gene has CDR1 SEHNR and CDR2 FQNEAQ (reference sequence). The CDR3 length is 13 residues. Trimming cost V 7 bases and J 10 bases, with 19 bases left between them. The CDR3, as DNA: TGTGCCAGCACTCTCTTGGGCATTTTAGGAGCTTTCTTT. Its protein is CASTLLGILGAFF. The whole variable domain, filled in from reference TRBV7-9 and TRBJ1-1, reads DTGVSQNPRHKITKRGQNVTFRCDPISEHNRLYWYRQTLGQGPEFLTYFQNEAQLEKSRLLSDRFSAERPKGSFSTLEIQRTEQGDSAMYLCASTLLGILGAFFGQGTRLTVV.

The chain is built from TRBV6-6 and TRBJ2-7; 7 bases line up with TRBD1. The CDR3 length is 15 residues. Germline CDR1 reads MNHNY; CDR2 reads SVGAGI (reference sequence). Trimming cost V 1 base and J 4 bases; bases outside gene matches: 7. DNA for the CDR3: TGTGCCAGCAGTTACTTCGGCCGACAGGGATACGAGCAGTACTTC. It encodes CASSYFGRQGYEQYF.

The V call is TRBV2, the J call TRBJ2-7; 7 nucleotides match TRBD1. The V gene end was trimmed by 7 bases and the J gene end by 6 bases; junction bases not matched to a gene: 9. CDR1 and CDR2 (germline): SNHLY, FYNNEI. This CDR3 has 13 amino acids. CDR3 sequence (DNA): TGTGCCAGCAAAGACAGGGCCCCTAGCGAGCAGTACTTC. Its translation: CASKDRAPSEQYF.

The chain joins TRBV15 to TRBJ2-7, with D unclear. This CDR3 comprises 13 residues. Germline V gene data show CDR1 as LNHNV and CDR2 as YYDKDF (reference sequence). The ends were cut back, 2 bases at V and 6 bases at J, with 11 bases in the middle. CDR3 sequence reads: CATSRSVSGEQYF. In nucleotides, the CDR3 is TGTGCCACCAGCAGATCCGTATCGGGCGAGCAGTACTTC.

The CDR3 reads CATSPSISGASTDTQYF. Here the CDR3 DNA reads TGTGCCACCAGCCCAAGTATATCGGGAGCGAGCACAGATACGCAGTATTTT. The chain uses TRBV15 and TRBJ2-3, with D perhaps TRBD2 (6 bases). CDR1 and CDR2 (germline): LNHNV, YYDKDF (reference sequence). The CDR3 totals 17 residues. V gave up 5 bases and J gave up 0 bases, with 18 bases separating them.

This chain links TRBV27 with TRBJ2-3, with D hard to call. V was shortened by 1 base and J by 0 bases, with 5 bases between the two germline ends. Germline V gene lookup returns CDR1 MNHEY and CDR2 SMNVEV (reference sequence). There are 14 residues in the CDR3. CDR3 bases: TGTGCCAGCAGTTTATTGGGTAGCACAGATACGCAGTATTTT. Protein: CASSLLGSTDTQYF.

The chain links TRBV7-2 to TRBJ1-4; D is ambiguous. Trimming took 2 bases from V and 8 from J, leaving 9 bases between them. The CDR3 extends over 13 amino acids. The germline V gene has CDR1 SGHTA and CDR2 FQGNSA. The CDR3 is CASSLRGREKLFF. Written as DNA, the CDR3 is TGTGCCAGCAGCTTACGGGGTAGGGAAAAACTGTTTTTT.

The chain couples TRBV5-1 to TRBJ2-5, with D tentatively TRBD2 (6 bases). This CDR3 comprises 16 residues. V was cut by 3 bases and J by 1 base, with 16 bases left in between. Looked up from germline, CDR1 is SGHRS and CDR2 is YFSETQ. CDR3 nucleotide sequence: TGCGCCAGCAGCTCGCCCGGGCGGGGAATCCAAGAGACCCAGTACTTC. Translating gives CASSSPGRGIQETQYF.

The rearrangement joins TRBV27 to TRBJ2-1; possible D gene TRBD2, 6 bases. The CDR3 loop spans 14 amino acids. Germline V gene data show CDR1 as MNHEY and CDR2 as SMNVEV (reference sequence). Trimming took 3 bases from V and 4 from J, leaving 10 bases between them. The CDR3 DNA follows: TGTGCCAGCAGTTTCGCGGGGCTTTACAATGAGCAGTTCTTC. Protein: CASSFAGLYNEQFF.

J is TRBJ2-2 and V is TRBV11-2; D is uncertain. Trimming left V 3 bases short and J 6 bases short, with 8 bases between. The CDR3 runs 13 residues. Germline lookup yields CDR1 SGHAT and CDR2 FQNNGV. CDR3 bases: TGTGCCAGCAGCTTGGAGAGTGCCGGGGAGCTGTTTTTT. This codes for CASSLESAGELFF.

The chain recombines TRBV11-3 with TRBJ2-5; maybe TRBD2 (6 bases). CDR1 and CDR2 from the germline V gene are SGHNT and YENEEA. This CDR3 has 17 amino acids. The V gene lost 1 base and the J gene lost 4 bases, with 19 bases spanning the gap. CDR3 amino acids: CASSLGWGGPHTETQYF. DNA for the CDR3: TGTGCCAGCAGCTTAGGGTGGGGAGGACCCCACACAGAGACCCAGTACTTC.

This clone was seen once. The chain links TRBV7-2 to TRBJ2-4; D unresolved. Germline V CDR1 and CDR2: SGHTA, FQGNSA. Trimming removed 1 base from V and 8 bases from J, with 15 bases in between. The CDR3 extends over 15 amino acids. CDR3 protein: CASSLVAAPEDIQYF. In DNA form, the CDR3 reads TGTGCCAGCAGCTTAGTGGCAGCCCCTGAGGACATTCAGTACTTC.

The DNA for the CDR3 is TGCGCCAGCAGCCAGGAGGCCAGCCCGAGGGACAATGAGCAGTTCTTC. The encoded protein is CASSQEASPRDNEQFF. The V and J genes are TRBV4-3 and TRBJ2-1, with TRBD2 as a possible D gene (5 bases). The V gene's germline CDR1 is LGHNA and CDR2 YSLEER. This CDR3 is 16 amino acids long. V was cut by 3 bases and J by 5 bases, with 17 bases left in between.

The chain links TRBV11-2 to TRBJ2-1, with 10 bases matching TRBD2. Germline V gene data show CDR1 as SGHAT and CDR2 as FQNNGV. J lost 4 bases, V lost 4 bases, and 7 bases had no gene match. The CDR3 runs 16 residues. DNA of the CDR3: TGTGCCAGCAGCTCCAGCGGGACTAGCGTGTACAATGAGCAGTTCTTC. As protein: CASSSSGTSVYNEQFF.

This chain joins TRBV11-1 and TRBJ2-6; D might be TRBD1 or TRBD2, each matching 5 bases. The germline gives CDR1 SGHAT, CDR2 FQDESV (reference sequence). Trimming removed 1 base at V and 2 bases at J, with 9 bases between. This CDR3 is built from 16 residues. CDR3 DNA sequence: TGTGCCAGCAGCTTAGTATGGGGGACTGGGGCCAACGTCCTGACTTTC. As protein: CASSLVWGTGANVLTF.

V is TRBV5-1 and J is TRBJ1-1; D gene ambiguous. The CDR3 runs to 14 residues. The ends were cut back, 4 bases at V and 4 bases at J, with 14 bases in the middle. The V gene's germline CDR1 is SGHRS and CDR2 YFSETQ. CDR3: CASSPGMSSTEAFF. As DNA, the CDR3 is TGCGCCAGCAGCCCTGGGATGTCGTCCACTGAAGCTTTCTTT.

Here the CDR3 DNA reads TGTGCCAGCAGCTTAGGCCTATCTTCGGGCCACGAGCAGTACTTC. This translates into CASSLGLSSGHEQYF. The chain combines TRBV13 with TRBJ2-7; no definite D call. V was shortened by 0 bases and J by 5 bases, with 14 bases between the two germline ends. The CDR3 length is 15 residues. CDR1 is PRHDT and CDR2 is FYEKMQ in the germline V gene (reference sequence).

The chain couples TRBV19 to TRBJ2-1; the D gene is possibly TRBD2 (5 bases). Trimming shortened V by 5 bases and J by 8 bases, and 10 bases separated the two germline ends. The CDR3 covers 12 residues. Germline assignment: CDR1 LNHDA and CDR2 SQIVND (reference sequence). The CDR3 DNA reads as TGTGCCAGTAGTTATACGAGGGATGAGCAGTTCTTC. Translation: CASSYTRDEQFF.

The chain carries TRBV2 and TRBJ2-7, with a tentative D call TRBD1 (5 bases). The CDR3 has 14 residues. The germline gives CDR1 SNHLY, CDR2 FYNNEI. V lost 2 bases, J lost 1 base, and 9 bases lay in between. CDR3 sequence reads: CASSERGRSYEQYF. CDR3 DNA sequence: TGTGCCAGCAGTGAAAGGGGCAGATCCTACGAGCAGTACTTC.

V and J are TRBV6-7 and TRBJ2-7; tentatively, D is TRBD1 or TRBD2 (7 bases each). TRBV6-7 is filed as an ORF, its function uncertain. V lost 2 bases to trimming and J lost 1 base, with 21 bases between them. This CDR3 region has 18 residues. In DNA form, the CDR3 reads TGTGCCAGCAGTTACCACCCTTGGGGGGAGGGGGCTTCCTACGAGCAGTACTTC. This codes for CASSYHPWGEGASYEQYF.

The chain links TRBV7-3 to TRBJ1-2; maybe TRBD1 (5 bases). The V end lost 5 bases, the J end lost 7 bases, and 14 bases lay between the germline ends. The CDR3 covers 13 residues. Germline CDR1 and CDR2: SGHTA and FQGTGA. CDR3 coding DNA: TGTGCCAGCAGCACTAGCCAGGGAGCTGGCTACACCTTC. It translates to CASSTSQGAGYTF. Together with reference TRBV7-3 and TRBJ1-2, the CDR3 gives the full variable domain: GAGVSQTPSNKVTEKGKYVELRCDPISGHTALYWYRQSLGQGPEFLIYFQGTGAADDSGLPNDRFFAVRPEGSVSTLKIQRTERGDSAVYLCASSTSQGAGYTFGSGTRLTVV.